This TCR beta chain emerged from a study of identical twins. The germline gives CDR1 LNHNV, CDR2 YYDKDF (reference sequence). V gave up 6 bases and J gave up 2 bases, with 14 bases separating them. This CDR3 has 16 residues. This clonotype was seen more than once but under ten times. Its antigen is still unknown. General study findings and limits: Insertions were fewer in abundant cord blood beta clonotypes, whereas memory repertoires showed none of this pattern.

TCRdb reprocessed the 5' RACE reads with MiXCR, giving one entry per CDR3 protein. The sample records 1,800,000 or so distinct CDR3 sequences, less than 40% being singletons. This TCR was sampled from a newborn girl in good health. The chain is built from TRBV15 and TRBJ1-6; D ambiguous. The material sequenced was cord blood. CDR3 sequence: CATRGVEDPYNSPLHF. The CDR3 region has the DNA TGTGCCACCAGAGGCGTGGAGGACCCCTATAATTCACCCCTCCACTTT.